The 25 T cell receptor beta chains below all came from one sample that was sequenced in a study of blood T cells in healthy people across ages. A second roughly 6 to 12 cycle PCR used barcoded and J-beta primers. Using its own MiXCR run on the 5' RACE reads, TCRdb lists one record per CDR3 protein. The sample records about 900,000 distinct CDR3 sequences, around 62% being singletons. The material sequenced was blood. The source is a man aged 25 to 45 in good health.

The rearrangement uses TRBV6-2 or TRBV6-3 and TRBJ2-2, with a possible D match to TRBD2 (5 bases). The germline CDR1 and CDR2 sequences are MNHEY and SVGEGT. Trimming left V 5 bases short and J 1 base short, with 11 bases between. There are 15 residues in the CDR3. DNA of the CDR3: TGTGCCAGCAGTCCCCGAGGGTGGAACACCGGGGAGCTGTTTTTT. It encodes CASSPRGWNTGELFF.

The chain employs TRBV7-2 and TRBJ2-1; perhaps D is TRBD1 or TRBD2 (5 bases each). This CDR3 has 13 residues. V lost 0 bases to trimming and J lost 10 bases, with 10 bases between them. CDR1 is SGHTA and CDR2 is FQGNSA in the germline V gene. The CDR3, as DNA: TGTGCCAGCAGCTTAGCGAATCGGGGCGAGCAGTTCTTC. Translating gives CASSLANRGEQFF.

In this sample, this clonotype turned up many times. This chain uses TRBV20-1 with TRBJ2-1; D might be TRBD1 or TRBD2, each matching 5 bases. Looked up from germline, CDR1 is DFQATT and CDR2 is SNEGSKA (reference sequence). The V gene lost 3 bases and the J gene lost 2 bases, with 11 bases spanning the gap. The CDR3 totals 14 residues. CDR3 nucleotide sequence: TGCAGTGCTAGCGACGAGGGGACCTACAATGAGCAGTTCTTC. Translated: CSASDEGTYNEQFF.

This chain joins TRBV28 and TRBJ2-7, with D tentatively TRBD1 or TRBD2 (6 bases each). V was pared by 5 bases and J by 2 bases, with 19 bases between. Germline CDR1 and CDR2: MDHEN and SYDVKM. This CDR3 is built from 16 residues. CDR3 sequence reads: CASSDGGHLSAYEQYF. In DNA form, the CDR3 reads TGTGCCAGCAGTGACGGGGGACATCTCTCGGCCTACGAGCAGTACTTC. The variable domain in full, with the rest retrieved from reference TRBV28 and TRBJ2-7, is DVKVTQSSRYLVKRTGEKVFLECVQDMDHENMFWYRQDPGLGLRLIYFSYDVKMKEKGDIPEGYSVSREKKERFSLILESASTNQTSMYLCASSDGGHLSAYEQYFGPGTRLTVT.

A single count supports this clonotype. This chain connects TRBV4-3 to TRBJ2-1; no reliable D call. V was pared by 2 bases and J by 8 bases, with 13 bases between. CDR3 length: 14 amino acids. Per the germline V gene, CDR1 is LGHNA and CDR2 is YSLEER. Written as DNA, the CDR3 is TGCGCCAGCAGCCAAACAGTGGGTGGCGATGAGCAGTTCTTC. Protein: CASSQTVGGDEQFF.

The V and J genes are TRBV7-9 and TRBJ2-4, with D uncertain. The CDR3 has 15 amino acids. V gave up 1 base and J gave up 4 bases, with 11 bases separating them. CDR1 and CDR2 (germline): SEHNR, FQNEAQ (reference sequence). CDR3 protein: CASSLDGHLKNIQYF. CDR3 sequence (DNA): TGTGCCAGCAGCTTAGATGGGCACCTAAAAAACATTCAGTACTTC.

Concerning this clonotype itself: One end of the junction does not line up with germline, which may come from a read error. This CDR3 is CASSLAPPETQYF. The DNA of the CDR3 is TGTGCCAGCAGCCTAGCCCCCCCAGAGACCCAGTACTTC. The chain is built from TRBV7-2 and TRBJ2-5, with a tentative D call TRBD2 (5 bases). This CDR3 region has 13 residues. Germline-derived CDR1 and CDR2 are SGHTA and FQGNSA. Supplemented by reference TRBV7-2 and TRBJ2-5, the full variable domain reads GAGVSQSPSNKVTEKGKDVELRCDPISGHTALYWYRQSLGQGLEFLIYFQGNSAPDKSGLPSDRFSAERTGGSVSTLTIQRTQQEDSAVYLCASSLAPPETQYFGPGTRLLVL.

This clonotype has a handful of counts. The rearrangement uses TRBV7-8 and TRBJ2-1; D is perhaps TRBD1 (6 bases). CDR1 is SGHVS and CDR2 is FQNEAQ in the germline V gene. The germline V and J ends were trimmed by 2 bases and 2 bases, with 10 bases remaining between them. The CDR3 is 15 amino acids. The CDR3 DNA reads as TGTGCCAGCAGCTTAAGACAGGAAGCCTACAATGAGCAGTTCTTC. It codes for CASSLRQEAYNEQFF.

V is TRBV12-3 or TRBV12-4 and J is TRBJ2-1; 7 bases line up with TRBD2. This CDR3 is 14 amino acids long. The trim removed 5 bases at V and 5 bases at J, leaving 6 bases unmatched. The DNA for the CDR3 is TGTGCCAGCAGTCGCGGGGGTTTAGACAATGAGCAGTTCTTC. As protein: CASSRGGLDNEQFF.

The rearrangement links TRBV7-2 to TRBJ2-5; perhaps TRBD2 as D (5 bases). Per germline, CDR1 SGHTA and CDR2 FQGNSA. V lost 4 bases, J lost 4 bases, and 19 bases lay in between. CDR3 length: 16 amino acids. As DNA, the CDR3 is TGTGCCAGCAGCTCAACACGGCAACCAGGAGGAGAGACCCAGTACTTC. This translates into CASSSTRQPGGETQYF.

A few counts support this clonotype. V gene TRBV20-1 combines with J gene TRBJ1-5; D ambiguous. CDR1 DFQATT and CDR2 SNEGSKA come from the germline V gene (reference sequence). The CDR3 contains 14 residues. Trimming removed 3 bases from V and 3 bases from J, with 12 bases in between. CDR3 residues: CSASSRVFNQPQHF. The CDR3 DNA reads TGCAGTGCTAGCTCCCGGGTGTTCAATCAGCCCCAGCATTTT.

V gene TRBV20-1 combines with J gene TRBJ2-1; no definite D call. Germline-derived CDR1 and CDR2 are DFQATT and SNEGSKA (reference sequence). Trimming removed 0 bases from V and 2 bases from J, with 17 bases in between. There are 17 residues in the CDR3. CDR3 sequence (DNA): TGCAGTGCTAGAGATGACCTACAACCGAATCCCTACAATGAGCAGTTCTTC. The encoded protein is CSARDDLQPNPYNEQFF.

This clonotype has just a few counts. CDR3 bases: TGTGCCAGCAGTTTAGGACCACTGTACCAAGAGACCCAGTACTTC. It encodes CASSLGPLYQETQYF. The V and J genes are TRBV27 and TRBJ2-5; no clear D gene. The germline V and J ends were trimmed by 2 bases and 0 bases, with 10 bases remaining between them. The CDR3 length is 15 residues. Germline V gene lookup returns CDR1 MNHEY and CDR2 SMNVEV (reference sequence).

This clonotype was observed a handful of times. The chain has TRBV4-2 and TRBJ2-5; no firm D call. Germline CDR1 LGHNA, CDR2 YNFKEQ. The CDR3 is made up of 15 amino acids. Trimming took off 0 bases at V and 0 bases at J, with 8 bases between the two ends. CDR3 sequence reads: CASSQEDGDQETQYF. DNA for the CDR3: TGTGCCAGCAGCCAAGAGGACGGAGACCAAGAGACCCAGTACTTC.

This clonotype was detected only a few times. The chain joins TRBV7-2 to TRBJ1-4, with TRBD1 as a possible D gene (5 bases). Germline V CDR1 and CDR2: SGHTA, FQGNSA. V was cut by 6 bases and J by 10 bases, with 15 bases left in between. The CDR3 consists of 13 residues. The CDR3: CASSPEWRGKLFF. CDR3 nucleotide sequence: TGTGCCAGCAGTCCGGAGTGGAGGGGAAAACTGTTTTTT. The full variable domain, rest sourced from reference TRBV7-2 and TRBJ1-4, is GAGVSQSPSNKVTEKGKDVELRCDPISGHTALYWYRQSLGQGLEFLIYFQGNSAPDKSGLPSDRFSAERTGGSVSTLTIQRTQQEDSAVYLCASSPEWRGKLFFGSGTQLSVL.

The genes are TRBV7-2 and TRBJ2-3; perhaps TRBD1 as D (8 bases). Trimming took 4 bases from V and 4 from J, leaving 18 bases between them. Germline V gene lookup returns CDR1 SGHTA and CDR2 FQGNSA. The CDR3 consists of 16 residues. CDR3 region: CASSSQTGEGADTQYF. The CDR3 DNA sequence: TGTGCCAGCAGCTCCCAGACAGGGGAGGGGGCAGATACGCAGTATTTT.

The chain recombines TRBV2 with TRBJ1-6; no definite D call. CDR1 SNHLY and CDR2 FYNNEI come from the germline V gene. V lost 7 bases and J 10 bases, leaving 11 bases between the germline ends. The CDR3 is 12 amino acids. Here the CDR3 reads CASKGSSSPLHF. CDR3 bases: TGTGCCAGCAAGGGCAGCAGCTCACCCCTCCACTTT.

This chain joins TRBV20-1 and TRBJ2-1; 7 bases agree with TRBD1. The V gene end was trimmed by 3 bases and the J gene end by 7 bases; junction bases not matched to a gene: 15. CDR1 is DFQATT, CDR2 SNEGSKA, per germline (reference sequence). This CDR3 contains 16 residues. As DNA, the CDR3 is TGCAGTGCTAGCCCGCCCGACAGGGTGGATTATAATGAGCAGTTCTTC. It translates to CSASPPDRVDYNEQFF.

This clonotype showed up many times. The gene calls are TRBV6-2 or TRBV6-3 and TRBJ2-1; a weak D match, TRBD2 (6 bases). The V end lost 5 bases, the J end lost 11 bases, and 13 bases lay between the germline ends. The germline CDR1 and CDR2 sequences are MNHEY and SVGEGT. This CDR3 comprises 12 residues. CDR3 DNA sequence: TGTGCCAGCAGTCCCGGACTAACCAAGCAGTTCTTC. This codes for CASSPGLTKQFF.

The CDR3 DNA sequence: TGTGCCAGCAGCAGGGATCACACCGGGGAGCTGTTTTTT. This translates into CASSRDHTGELFF. The chain couples TRBV7-3 to TRBJ2-2; D remains ambiguous. The V and J ends lost 5 bases and 3 bases respectively, with 7 bases between them. CDR1 is SGHTA, CDR2 FQGTGA, per germline. CDR3 length: 13 residues.

This chain's CDR3 is CASRRGQGSGANVLTF. CDR3 DNA: TGTGCCAGCAGACGAGGACAGGGGTCTGGGGCCAACGTCCTGACTTTC. The V call is TRBV5-6, the J call TRBJ2-6; 9 nucleotides line up with TRBD1. V shed 5 bases, J shed 1 base, and the junction held 4 bases outside the gene matches. The CDR3 has 16 residues. Germline values: CDR1 SGHDT, CDR2 YYEEEE.

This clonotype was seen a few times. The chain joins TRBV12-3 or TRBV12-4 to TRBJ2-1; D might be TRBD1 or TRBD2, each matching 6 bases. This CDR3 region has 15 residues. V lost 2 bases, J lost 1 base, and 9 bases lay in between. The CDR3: CASSLRGRSYNEQFF. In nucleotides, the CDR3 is TGTGCCAGCAGTTTAAGGGGGAGGTCCTACAATGAGCAGTTCTTC.

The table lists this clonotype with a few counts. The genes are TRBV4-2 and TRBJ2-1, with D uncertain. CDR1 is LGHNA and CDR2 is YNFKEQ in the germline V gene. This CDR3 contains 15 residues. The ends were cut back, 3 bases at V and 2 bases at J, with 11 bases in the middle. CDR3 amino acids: CASSQQLDTYNEQFF. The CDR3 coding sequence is TGTGCCAGCAGCCAGCAACTTGACACCTACAATGAGCAGTTCTTC.

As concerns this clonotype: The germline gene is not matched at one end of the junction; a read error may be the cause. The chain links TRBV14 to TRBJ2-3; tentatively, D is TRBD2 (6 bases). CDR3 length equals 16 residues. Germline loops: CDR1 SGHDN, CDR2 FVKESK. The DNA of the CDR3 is TGTGCCGGCAGCCAAAGGGGCGGGGATGCCACAGATACGCAGTATTTT. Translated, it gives CAGSQRGGDATDTQYF.

CDR3 DNA: TGCGCCAGCAGCCAAGGATTACAGTATAATTCACCCCTCCACTTT. Translation: CASSQGLQYNSPLHF. The genes are TRBV4-3 and TRBJ1-6; no definite D call. CDR3 length: 15 amino acids. V shed 1 base and J shed 4 bases, with 8 bases lying between them. Germline-derived CDR1 and CDR2 are LGHNA and YSLEER.